This T cell receptor (beta chain) was sequenced for a study of monozygotic twins with inflammatory bowel disease. This CDR3 is built from 15 residues. Germline V gives CDR1 SEHNR, CDR2 FQNEAQ (reference sequence). No DNA is given; TCRdb re-called the 5' RACE reads and lists each CDR3 protein once. This table holds about 93,000 distinct CDR3 sequences. Total RNA from whole blood was isolated with no T cell sorting. The sequenced sample consisted of blood. The chain links TRBV7-9 to TRBJ1-2; TCRdb proposes TRBD1, but this gene call is untestable without DNA. The receptor was isolated from a human donor with ulcerative colitis or Crohn's disease, or a healthy co-twin of an affected twin (not recorded which). The CDR3 sequence is CASSLARDRNYGYTF.